Listed below are T cell receptor beta chains from one sample, sequenced in a study of CD8 T cells in ankylosing spondylitis. TCRdb called the 5' RACE reads again in MiXCR, with one record for every CDR3 protein. The sample has about 440,000 distinct CDR3 sequences, about 15% seen once. The material sequenced was blood, either unsorted or a sorted T cell fraction (not recorded which). The receptors here all came from a male donor with ankylosing spondylitis. Each CDR3 is given with its conserved first and last residue. A D gene is named only where the DNA matches it firmly. Clone sizes are given selectively: once, few, many, or a class where the clone is expanded.

size,D,V,J,DNA,CDR3
NA,TRBD1,TRBV27,TRBJ2-4,TGTGCCAGCAGTCCCGACAGGGGGCGTCAAAACATTCAGTACTTC,CASSPDRGRQNIQYF
NA,TRBD2,TRBV7-2,TRBJ2-2,TGTGCCAGCAGCTTCGCTGCTAGCGGAAGCGGGGAGCTGTTTTTT,CASSFAASGSGELFF
few,NA,TRBV11-2,TRBJ2-3,TGTGCCAGCAGCTTCTGGACAGATACGCAGTATTTT,CASSFWTDTQYF
few,TRBD2,TRBV4-3,TRBJ2-1,TGCGCCAGCAGCCAAGTCGGAGGGACTAAGAATGAGCAGTTCTTC,CASSQVGGTKNEQFF
many,TRBD1,TRBV27,TRBJ1-2,TGTGCCAGCAGTTTATCGGGTAGGGGGCCGTATGGCTACACCTTC,CASSLSGRGPYGYTF
few,NA,TRBV6-5,TRBJ2-7,TGTGCCAGCAGTTACTCGTTTCGGAGGGCCGCATCCTACGAGCAGTACTTC,CASSYSFRRAASYEQYF
few,TRBD2,TRBV7-2,TRBJ2-7,TGTGCCAGCAGCCCGGGACTAGCGGAAACCTACGAGCAGTACTTC,CASSPGLAETYEQYF
NA,NA,TRBV7-9,TRBJ1-4,TGTGCCAGCAGCTTAAAAGCAGGGTGGGATGAAAAACTGTTTTTT,CASSLKAGWDEKLFF
NA,TRBD1,TRBV6-1,TRBJ1-2,TGTGCCAGCAGGCAAACAGGGGTTAACTATGGCTACACCTTC,CASRQTGVNYGYTF
NA,TRBD1,TRBV20-1,TRBJ1-3,TGCAGTGCTAGTAAGGGGCAAGGGCCAGGGGGTGTTGGAAACACCATATATTTT,CSASKGQGPGGVGNTIYF
few,TRBD2,TRBV5-1,TRBJ2-1,TGCGCCAGCACCGCTTTTGCGGGAGGCTACAATGAGCAGTTCTTC,CASTAFAGGYNEQFF
NA,TRBD1,TRBV4-1,TRBJ2-7,TGCGCCCCAGACAGGGTCACTACCTACGAGCAGTACTTC,CAPDRVTTYEQYF
few,NA,TRBV7-9,TRBJ2-2,TGTGCCAGCAGCCAAAGGGGTACACCGAACACCGGGGAGCTGTTTTTT,CASSQRGTPNTGELFF
NA,NA,TRBV24-1,TRBJ2-7,TGTGCCACCAGTGCTCAGGCCGGACACTTCTCCTACGAGCAGTACTTC,CATSAQAGHFSYEQYF
few,NA,TRBV19,TRBJ2-7,TGTGCCAGTAGTAGGGTCGCGGGACCGCCCTACGAGCAGTACTTC,CASSRVAGPPYEQYF
many,NA,TRBV5-1,TRBJ2-1,TGCGCCAGCAGCTTGTTCTGGGGGAGCTCCTACAATGAGCAGTTCTTC,CASSLFWGSSYNEQFF
NA,TRBD2,TRBV3-1,TRBJ2-7,TGTGCCAGCAGCCAAGGCACGCGGGGGGCTGGCGAGCAGTACTTC,CASSQGTRGAGEQYF
NA,NA,TRBV30,TRBJ1-5,TGTGCCTGGAGTGTTGGACACACCAGCAATCAGCCCCAGCATTTT,CAWSVGHTSNQPQHF
NA,TRBD1,TRBV4-1,TRBJ1-1,TGCGCCAGCAGCCAACGGGCCGGGACAGGGAACACTGAAGCTTTCTTT,CASSQRAGTGNTEAFF
NA,NA,TRBV3-1,TRBJ1-2,TGTGCCAGCAGCCAAGAAGGGGCGCGGAGCTATGGCTACACCTTC,CASSQEGARSYGYTF
NA,TRBD1,TRBV28,TRBJ2-6,TGTGCCAGCAGCCCGGCGGGACAGGGGGCGGGGGCCAACGTCCTGACTTTC,CASSPAGQGAGANVLTF
many,TRBD2,TRBV10-3,TRBJ2-3,TGTGCCATCAGTGCCGGGACTAGCGGGAGTGGGTCAGATACGCAGTATTTT,CAISAGTSGSGSDTQYF
many,NA,TRBV6-5,TRBJ2-6,TGTGCCAGCAGTTACTCGGGGGCCCGGGGGGGGGCCAACGTCCTGACTTTC,CASSYSGARGGANVLTF
NA,TRBD2,TRBV27,TRBJ2-2,TGTGCCAGCAACCTACGAGGGAGGGGAGGCGGGGAGCTGTTTTTT,CASNLRGRGGGELFF
NA,NA,TRBV3-1,TRBJ2-3,TGTGCCAGCAGCCAATGGCAAAATAGCGGTAGCACAGATACGCAGTATTTT,CASSQWQNSGSTDTQYF
many,NA,TRBV5-1,TRBJ2-5,TGCGCCAGCAGCCTCCAACCTACGTGGGGAAACCAAGAGACCCAGTACTTC,CASSLQPTWGNQETQYF
few,NA,TRBV4-2,TRBJ2-7,TGTGCCAGCAGCCGGACACAGAGCTCCTACGAGCAGTACTTC,CASSRTQSSYEQYF
many,TRBD1,TRBV20-1,TRBJ1-5,TGCAGTGCTAGTAAGGGACAGGGAGGCAATCAGCCCCAGCATTTT,CSASKGQGGNQPQHF
NA,NA,TRBV5-1,TRBJ2-7,TGCGCCAGCAGCCCAGTTGCAGGGAGCTACGAGCAGTACTTC,CASSPVAGSYEQYF
few,TRBD1,TRBV6-2/TRBV6-3,TRBJ2-7,TGTGCCAGCGAGAGGGACAGAACATACGAGCAGTACTTC,CASERDRTYEQYF
few,TRBD1,TRBV7-2,TRBJ2-7,TGTGCCAGCAGCTCCAGACAGGGCCCCTACGAGCAGTACTTC,CASSSRQGPYEQYF
NA,TRBD2,TRBV19,TRBJ2-1,TGTGCCAGTAGTTCCGGACTAGCGGGTACCAATGAGCAGTTCTTC,CASSSGLAGTNEQFF
few,NA,TRBV7-9,TRBJ2-1,TGTGCCAGCAGTCTGAGACAGGGAGGTAGCTATGAGCAGTTCTTC,CASSLRQGGSYEQFF
NA,NA,TRBV7-2,TRBJ2-3,TGTGCCAGCAGCTTAGGGGGAGCCGCCCGGGATACGCAGTATTTT,CASSLGGAARDTQYF
NA,NA,TRBV5-1,TRBJ2-3,TGCGCCAGCAGCTCCAGGACAGAAACAGATACGCAGTATTTT,CASSSRTETDTQYF
few,TRBD2,TRBV4-3,TRBJ2-7,TGCGCCAGCAGCCAAGATGAGGGACTAGCAGGTTACGAGCAGTACTTC,CASSQDEGLAGYEQYF
NA,TRBD1,TRBV28,TRBJ2-5,TGTGCCAGCAGTACAGGGGTGAAAGAGACCCAGTACTTC,CASSTGVKETQYF
few,TRBD2,TRBV20-1,TRBJ2-1,TGCAGTGCTGGAGGCAGCCTAGCGGAGAGGCAGGATGAGCAGTTCTTC,CSAGGSLAERQDEQFF
few,NA,TRBV5-1,TRBJ2-1,TGCGCCAGCAGCCCAGGACTATTAACCCCGAATGAGCAGTTCTTC,CASSPGLLTPNEQFF
NA,TRBD2,TRBV30,TRBJ2-7,TGTGCCTTGGGCGGGGGTTCCTACGAGCAGTACTTC,CALGGGSYEQYF
NA,TRBD2,TRBV7-2,TRBJ2-4,TGTGCCAGCAGCTTAGGGACTAGCGTAAAAAACATTCAGTACTTC,CASSLGTSVKNIQYF
NA,NA,TRBV20-1,TRBJ2-7,TGCAGTGCGAGGGACGCCCGCGAGATGGTCTACGAGCAGTACTTC,CSARDAREMVYEQYF
NA,NA,TRBV6-1,TRBJ2-7,TGTGCCAGCACCCGGGACTTTTCCACCTACGAGCAGTACTTC,CASTRDFSTYEQYF
NA,NA,TRBV19,TRBJ1-5,TGTGCCAGTAGTACGAGCGAGGTTAGGCAGCCCCAGCATTTT,CASSTSEVRQPQHF
NA,NA,TRBV29-1,TRBJ1-1,TGCAGCGTTGACGGTCCCACTGAAGCTTTCTTT,CSVDGPTEAFF
NA,NA,TRBV20-1,TRBJ2-1,TGCAGTGGCGGCGGGACTCGCTCCTACAATGAGCAGTTCTTC,CSGGGTRSYNEQFF
NA,NA,TRBV7-2,TRBJ2-7,TGTGCCAGCAGCTTACCGTCGGGGGCAGACTACGAGCAGTACTTC,CASSLPSGADYEQYF
few,NA,TRBV20-1,TRBJ2-4,TGCAGTGCTAGAACGGGACGGTTCGGGTACTTC,CSARTGRFGYF